This T cell receptor beta chain appears in the sequencing data of a study of blood T cells in healthy people across ages (dated by TCRdb to 2015 to 2017). Background for the entire study: In model experiments, template switching captured roughly one uniquely barcoded TCR beta cDNA molecule for every two T cells. The donors were split into four age groups: young (average around 15 years), middle-aged (nearly 40), aged (about 62) and long-lived (approximately 80). Using deep sequencing normalized with unique cDNA molecular identifiers, the study measured how TCR beta repertoire diversity changes with age. To avoid experimental bias, donors of different ages were distributed randomly across sequencing lanes. Using the same blood draw, the study looked at two additional independent replicas of 1 million unique cDNA reads for two donors, one aged 18 to 30 and the other aged 80 or older.

Study-wide findings and limitations: The percentage of naive T cells measured by flow cytometry correlated strongly with observed TCR beta diversity. As age increased, observed TCR beta diversity per million T cells dropped in a roughly linear way, and a significant reduction was already evident by age about 40. Estimates of total diversity from one million sequenced T cells were regarded as lower bounds and underestimates. Because the CMV infection status of the donors was unknown, age-related changes in expanded clonotypes may potentially have been confounded. Compared with the aged group, more naive CD4+ T cells, fewer expanded clones and increased TCR diversity were shown by the long-lived group, suggesting age selection. Since profiling was done on bulk unsorted PBMCs, naive and antigen-experienced compartments could not be conclusively compared.

Reading the germline V gene gives CDR1 SGHAT and CDR2 FQNNGV. The CDR3 starts with the cysteine, ends with the phenylalanine, and has 16 residues. The read is trimmed to its CDR3 DNA, 48 bases read in frame from base 1. V gives up 1 base and J gives up 0 bases, and the segment between their germline ends measures 11 bases. The library came from 5' RACE. These reads were obtained on an Illumina HiSeq 2500. A second PCR of about 7 to 12 cycles was run with a J-beta primer mix and a sample-barcoded 5' primer. A template-switch 5' adaptor carrying 12 random nucleotides introduced a unique molecular identifier onto each TCR beta cDNA molecule. Each sample yielded at least 3 million CDR3-containing paired-end reads. The Mint cDNA synthesis kit, primed by a TRBC-specific oligonucleotide, was used to synthesize first-strand cDNA from all RNA. After uracil-DNA glycosylase treatment, a first 18-cycle PCR used universal primers M1SS and BC2_uni_R on all cDNA. Processing in the source paper ran as follows. For normalization, 1 million high-quality reads, each with a distinct molecular identifier, were randomly selected from each sample. Instead of being binned into consensus sequences, reads with shared molecular identifiers were discarded. CDR3 identification, clonotype clustering and error correction used MiTCR with a Q25 quality threshold and the strictest error-elimination algorithm. Lower-bound total TCR beta diversity was estimated with a nonparametric unseen species model using Euler transformation. TCRdb trimmed public reads at Q25 via fastp, called clones via MiXCR and kept in-frame beta chains. Rows are unified per CDR3 protein, each entry keeping the most common DNA and genes. Here the V and J calls rest on TCRdb's processing, not on the authors' analysis. The sample records 850,000 to 1,100,000 distinct CDR3 sequences, under 40% of which are singletons. Together, the top ten hold around 13% of the sample.

Systemically healthy Caucasian individuals from Russia, some 36 in total and aged about 6 to 90 years, were included as donors. Approximately 9.7 milliliters of peripheral blood were drawn from each donor into EDTA-treated Vacutainer tubes. PBMCs were isolated by Ficoll-Paque density-gradient centrifugation, with at least 7 million obtained per sample. Trizol reagent was used to extract total RNA from the PBMCs, yielding at least 6 micrograms per sample. For every donor, an aliquot of PBMCs went through flow cytometry to measure the percentages of naive CD45RAhigh/CD27high T cells. This clonotype was observed at least ten times. No antigen is known for it. No clone much larger than this one lies a single base away; base qualities are absent.

Recombination linked TRBV11-2 to TRBJ2-3; the D segment cannot be called with confidence. The sequence came from a young man in good health. What was sequenced was blood. CDR3 sequence: CASSLVVSSSTDTQYF. Here is the DNA: TGTGCCAGCAGCTTAGTAGTCTCTTCTAGCACAGATACGCAGTATTTT.